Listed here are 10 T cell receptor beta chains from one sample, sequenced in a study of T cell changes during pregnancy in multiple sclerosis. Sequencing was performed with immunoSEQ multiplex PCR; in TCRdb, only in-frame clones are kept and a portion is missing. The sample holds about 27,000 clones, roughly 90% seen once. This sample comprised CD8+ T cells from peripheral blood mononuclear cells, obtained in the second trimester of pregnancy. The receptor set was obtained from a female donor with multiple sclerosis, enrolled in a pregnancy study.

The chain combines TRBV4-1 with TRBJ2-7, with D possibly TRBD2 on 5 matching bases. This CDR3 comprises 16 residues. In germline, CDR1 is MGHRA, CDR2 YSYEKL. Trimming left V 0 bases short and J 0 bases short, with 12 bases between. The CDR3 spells CASSQDRSGNSYEQYF. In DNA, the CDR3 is TGCGCCAGCAGCCAAGATCGTTCCGGGAACTCCTACGAGCAGTACTTC.

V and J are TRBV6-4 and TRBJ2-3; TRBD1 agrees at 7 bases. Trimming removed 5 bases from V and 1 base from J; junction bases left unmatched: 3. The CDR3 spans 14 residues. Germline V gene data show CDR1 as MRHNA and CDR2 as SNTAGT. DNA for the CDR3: TGTGCCAGCAGTTTTACAGGGGGCACAGATACGCAGTATTTT. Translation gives CASSFTGGTDTQYF.

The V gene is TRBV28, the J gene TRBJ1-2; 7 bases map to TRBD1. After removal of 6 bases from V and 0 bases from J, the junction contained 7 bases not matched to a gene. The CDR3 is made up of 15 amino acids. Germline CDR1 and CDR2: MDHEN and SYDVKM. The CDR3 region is CASRLGTVTNYGYTF. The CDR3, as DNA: TGTGCCAGCAGACTCGGGACAGTAACTAACTATGGCTACACCTTC.

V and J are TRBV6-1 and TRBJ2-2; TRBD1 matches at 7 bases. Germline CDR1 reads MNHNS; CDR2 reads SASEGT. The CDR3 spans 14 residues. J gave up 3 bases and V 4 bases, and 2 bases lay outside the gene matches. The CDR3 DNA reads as TGTGCCAGCAGTGCCGGGACAGACACCGGGGAGCTGTTTTTT. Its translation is CASSAGTDTGELFF.

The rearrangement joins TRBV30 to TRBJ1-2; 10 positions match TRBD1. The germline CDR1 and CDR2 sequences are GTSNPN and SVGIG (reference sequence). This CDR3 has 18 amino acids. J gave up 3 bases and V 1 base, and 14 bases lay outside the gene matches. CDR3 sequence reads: CAWSDSLDRGSYHYGYTF. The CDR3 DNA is TGTGCCTGGAGTGACAGTCTGGACAGGGGGTCCTATCACTATGGCTACACCTTC.

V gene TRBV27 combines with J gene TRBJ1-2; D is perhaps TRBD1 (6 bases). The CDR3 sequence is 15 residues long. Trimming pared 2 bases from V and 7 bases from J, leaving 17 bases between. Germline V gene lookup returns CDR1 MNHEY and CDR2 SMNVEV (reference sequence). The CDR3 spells CASSLKGGAMGGYTF. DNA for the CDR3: TGTGCCAGCAGTTTAAAGGGGGGGGCTATGGGTGGCTACACCTTC.

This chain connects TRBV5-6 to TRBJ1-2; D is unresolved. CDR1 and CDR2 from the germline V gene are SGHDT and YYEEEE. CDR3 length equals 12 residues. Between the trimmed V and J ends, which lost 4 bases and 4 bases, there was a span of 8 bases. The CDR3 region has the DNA TGTGCCAGCAGCCCAGGCCTCTATGGCTACACCTTC. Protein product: CASSPGLYGYTF.

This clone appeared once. The CDR3 region is CASSEDSVSYEQYF. Here the CDR3 DNA reads TGCGCCAGCAGTGAGGACAGCGTCTCCTACGAGCAGTACTTC. The chain joins TRBV10-2 to TRBJ2-7, with D possibly matching TRBD1 (5 bases). Trimming took off 2 bases at V and 0 bases at J, with 8 bases between the two ends. The CDR3 is made up of 14 amino acids. Germline V gives CDR1 WSHSY, CDR2 SAAADI.

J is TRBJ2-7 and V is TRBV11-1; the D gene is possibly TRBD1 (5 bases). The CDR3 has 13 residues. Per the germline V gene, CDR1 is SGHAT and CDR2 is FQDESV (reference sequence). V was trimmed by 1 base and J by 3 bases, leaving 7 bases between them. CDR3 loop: CASSLERGYEQYF. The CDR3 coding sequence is TGTGCCAGCAGCTTAGAAAGGGGCTACGAGCAGTACTTC.

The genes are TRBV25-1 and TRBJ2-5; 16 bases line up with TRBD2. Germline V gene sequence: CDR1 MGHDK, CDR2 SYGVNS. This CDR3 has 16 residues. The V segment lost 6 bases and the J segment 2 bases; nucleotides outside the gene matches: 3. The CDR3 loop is CASRGLAGGGQETQYF. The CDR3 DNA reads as TGTGCCAGCAGGGGACTAGCGGGGGGGGGACAAGAGACCCAGTACTTC. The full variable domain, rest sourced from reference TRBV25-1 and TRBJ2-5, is EADIYQTPRYLVIGTGKKITLECSQTMGHDKMYWYQQDPGMELHLIHYSYGVNSTEKGDLSSESTVSRIRTEHFPLTLESARPSHTSQYLCASRGLAGGGQETQYFGPGTRLLVL.